A single sample gave rise to the 30 T cell receptor beta chains below, sequenced in a study of T cells after yellow fever vaccination. One entry per CDR3 protein results from TCRdb running MiXCR on the 5' RACE reads. The repertoire has 300,000 or so distinct CDR3 sequences, 10% to 15% of them found once; the top ten carry 0.4% to 0.55%. Sequences were derived from CD4+ T cells sorted from PBMCs, sampled 45 days after the yellow fever booster vaccination. The origin of the receptors is a young man who received the YFV17D yellow fever vaccine.

This clonotype was seen a few times. The chain recombines TRBV5-1 with TRBJ2-3; TRBD2 matches at 8 bases. The CDR3 extends over 17 amino acids. CDR1 and CDR2 from the germline V gene are SGHRS and YFSETQ. The V gene end was trimmed by 1 base and the J gene end by 7 bases; junction bases not matched to a gene: 14. Here the CDR3 reads CASSLTLREVVGNTQYF. The CDR3 bases are TGCGCCAGCAGCTTGACTCTGCGGGAGGTCGTGGGAAATACGCAGTATTTT.

This clonotype was detected a few times. The chain has TRBV7-6 and TRBJ2-1; weak D call: TRBD2 (6 bases). V was cut by 1 base and J by 4 bases, with 20 bases left in between. CDR3 length equals 18 residues. Germline V CDR1 and CDR2: SGHVS, FNYEAQ. CDR3 region: CASSLEYPSLARYNEQFF. CDR3 DNA sequence: TGTGCCAGCAGCTTAGAATATCCTAGCCTAGCGCGGTACAATGAGCAGTTCTTC.

This clonotype was counted only a few times. The rearrangement joins TRBV12-3 or TRBV12-4 to TRBJ2-4; 9 bases match TRBD1. V trimming: 6 bases; J trimming: 7 bases; junction bases outside the gene matches: 7. The CDR3 contains 14 residues. This CDR3 is CASSRTGGSNIQYF. DNA of the CDR3: TGTGCCAGCAGCCGCACAGGGGGCAGTAACATTCAGTACTTC.

This clonotype occurred many times. The chain couples TRBV12-3 or TRBV12-4 to TRBJ2-3, with 15 bases aligning to TRBD2. Trimming cost V 5 bases and J 0 bases; bases outside gene matches: 3. The CDR3 is made up of 17 amino acids. CDR3 protein: CASSLGTSGRSTDTQYF. DNA of the CDR3: TGTGCCAGCAGTCTTGGGACTAGCGGGAGGAGCACAGATACGCAGTATTTT.

A few counts support this clonotype. The chain employs TRBV20-1 and TRBJ2-3, with D unclear. The CDR3 consists of 13 residues. Trimming left V 7 bases short and J 1 base short, with 12 bases between. CDR1 and CDR2 (germline): DFQATT, SNEGSKA (reference sequence). As DNA, the CDR3 is TGCAGTGTTGCCCGGGTGGGCACAGATACGCAGTATTTT. Translating gives CSVARVGTDTQYF.

This clonotype was picked up a small number of times. J is TRBJ2-7 and V is TRBV20-1; the match to TRBD2 covers 7 bases. The length of the CDR3 is 13 residues. Looked up from germline, CDR1 is DFQATT and CDR2 is SNEGSKA (reference sequence). V lost 6 bases, J lost 2 bases, and 7 bases stayed unmatched. CDR3: CSAPGGSPYEQYF. The DNA of the CDR3 is TGCAGTGCCCCCGGCGGGAGTCCCTACGAGCAGTACTTC.

This clonotype has a handful of counts. The chain combines TRBV12-3 or TRBV12-4 with TRBJ2-7, with TRBD1 matching over 10 bases. Losses at the gene ends were 6 bases for V and 5 bases for J; bases not matched to a gene: 10. The CDR3 totals 15 residues. In DNA form, the CDR3 reads TGTGCCAGCAGCGGACTCCGGGACAGGGGACACGAGCAGTACTTC. Protein sequence: CASSGLRDRGHEQYF.

This clonotype was observed at least ten times. The genes are TRBV27 and TRBJ2-1, with D possibly matching TRBD2 (6 bases). There are 15 residues in the CDR3. Germline V gene lookup returns CDR1 MNHEY and CDR2 SMNVEV (reference sequence). The V end lost 2 bases, the J end lost 4 bases, and 12 bases lay between the germline ends. CDR3 nucleotides: TGTGCCAGCAGTTTAGTCCTAGCGTCGTACAATGAGCAGTTCTTC. Translation: CASSLVLASYNEQFF.

The chain recombines TRBV20-1 with TRBJ2-3; 12 bases fit TRBD2. CDR3 length equals 16 residues. Per germline, CDR1 DFQATT and CDR2 SNEGSKA (reference sequence). V gave up 4 bases and J gave up 5 bases; unmatched junction bases: 10. As DNA, the CDR3 is TGCAGTGCTAACACGGGTATGGGACTAGCGGGAGATACGCAGTATTTT. Residues: CSANTGMGLAGDTQYF.

This clonotype has only a few counts. At one end the junction does not follow the germline gene, possibly because of a read error. The rearrangement links TRBV12-3 or TRBV12-4 to TRBJ2-1; D gene uncertain. CDR3 length: 10 residues. The CDR3 here is CASSLGLPIF. In DNA, the CDR3 is TGTGCCAGCAGTTTAGGACTCCCGATCTTC.

The genes are TRBV20-1 and TRBJ2-3; 7 positions agree with TRBD1. CDR3 length equals 13 residues. Per germline, CDR1 DFQATT and CDR2 SNEGSKA (reference sequence). J was trimmed by 0 bases and V by 5 bases; bases with no gene match: 2. CDR3 coding DNA: TGCAGTGCTGGGACAGCCAGCACAGATACGCAGTATTTT. It codes for CSAGTASTDTQYF.

This clonotype was counted between two and nine times. This chain joins TRBV5-1 and TRBJ2-3; D gene uncertain. The CDR3 is made up of 11 amino acids. Trimming removed 2 bases at V and 6 bases at J, with 4 bases between. Germline loops: CDR1 SGHRS, CDR2 YFSETQ. CDR3 nucleotides: TGCGCCAGCAGCTTTGATGATACGCAGTATTTT. Translation: CASSFDDTQYF.

This clonotype was seen more than once but under ten times. The chain combines TRBV2 with TRBJ1-2; no reliable D call. The CDR3 has 11 residues. Trimming took off 4 bases at V and 8 bases at J, with 8 bases between the two ends. Germline V gives CDR1 SNHLY, CDR2 FYNNEI. The CDR3 DNA reads TGTGCCAGCAGTGTACAGAGAGGCTACACCTTC. This encodes CASSVQRGYTF.

This clonotype occurred a few times. The chain employs TRBV29-1 and TRBJ1-5; no firm D call. Per germline, CDR1 SQVTM and CDR2 ANQGSEA. Trimming took 7 bases from V and 0 from J, leaving 10 bases between them. The CDR3 has 13 amino acids. CDR3 sequence (DNA): TGCAGCGATCGACTGGATAGCAATCAGCCCCAGCATTTT. Translated: CSDRLDSNQPQHF.

This clonotype appeared a few times. This sequence joins TRBV2 and TRBJ2-7, with D uncertain. CDR1 is SNHLY, CDR2 FYNNEI, per germline. V lost 5 bases and J lost 4, with 6 bases in between. The CDR3 length is 11 residues. CDR3: CASSIVYEQYF. Written as DNA, the CDR3 is TGTGCCAGCAGTATAGTTTACGAGCAGTACTTC.

This clonotype was recorded once. The rearrangement uses TRBV5-1 and TRBJ2-5; 7 bases are a match to TRBD2. V gave up 4 bases and J gave up 4 bases; unmatched junction bases: 10. The CDR3 covers 15 residues. The germline V gene encodes CDR1 SGHRS and CDR2 YFSETQ. The CDR3 spells CASSLAATSAETQYF. Here the CDR3 DNA reads TGCGCCAGCAGCCTAGCGGCCACCTCGGCAGAGACCCAGTACTTC.

There are a few counts of this clonotype. The chain combines TRBV12-3 or TRBV12-4 with TRBJ2-1, with D possibly TRBD2 on 6 matching bases. CDR3 length: 15 amino acids. V lost 7 bases and J 6 bases, leaving 19 bases between the germline ends. Here the CDR3 reads CASNAPQTRSNEQFF. Written as DNA, the CDR3 is TGTGCCAGCAATGCCCCCCAGACTAGATCCAATGAGCAGTTCTTC.

The rearrangement joins TRBV20-1 to TRBJ2-5; D ambiguous. Trimming pared 3 bases from V and 7 bases from J, leaving 12 bases between. CDR1 and CDR2 (germline): DFQATT, SNEGSKA (reference sequence). This CDR3 has 12 residues. The CDR3 DNA sequence: TGCAGTGCTAGTGCGCAGGTCGGGACCCAGTACTTC. Translation: CSASAQVGTQYF.

This chain uses TRBV7-8 with TRBJ1-4; maybe TRBD1 (6 bases). Per the germline V gene, CDR1 is SGHVS and CDR2 is FQNEAQ. CDR3 size: 15 residues. Trimming stripped 2 bases from V and 3 bases from J, with 10 bases between. The DNA for the CDR3 is TGTGCCAGCAGCTTAATTCAGGGGTCTAATGAAAAACTGTTTTTT. Translation: CASSLIQGSNEKLFF.

J is TRBJ2-1 and V is TRBV5-1; 9 bases map to TRBD1. The CDR3 has 15 amino acids. The ends lost 4 bases at V and 7 bases at J; junction bases unmatched: 9. Looked up from germline, CDR1 is SGHRS and CDR2 is YFSETQ. As DNA, the CDR3 is TGCGCCAGCAGCCGGATCGGGACAGGGAAGAATGAGCAGTTCTTC. This translates into CASSRIGTGKNEQFF.

The chain joins TRBV12-5 to TRBJ2-7; no definite D call. Germline V gene data show CDR1 as LGHNT and CDR2 as FRNRAP. The CDR3 loop spans 14 amino acids. V was shortened by 2 bases and J by 0 bases, with 8 bases between the two germline ends. DNA of the CDR3: TGTGCTAGTGGTTTGCAACGGAACTCCTACGAGCAGTACTTC. It translates to CASGLQRNSYEQYF.

This clonotype was seen a few times. This rearrangement joins TRBV6-1 to TRBJ2-2, with 9 positions matching TRBD1. CDR3 length equals 15 residues. V shed 6 bases, J shed 7 bases, and the junction held 9 bases outside the gene matches. The germline V gene encodes CDR1 MNHNS and CDR2 SASEGT. The CDR3 sequence is CASSIRDRVNGELFF. Here the CDR3 DNA reads TGTGCCAGCAGCATCCGGGACAGGGTTAACGGGGAGCTGTTTTTT.

This clonotype was observed at least ten times. This rearrangement joins TRBV5-5 to TRBJ1-4; D unclear. The CDR3 is 16 amino acids. V was clipped by 1 base and J by 6 bases, with 16 bases between them. Looked up from germline, CDR1 is SGHKS and CDR2 is YYEKEE (reference sequence). CDR3 sequence reads: CASSLRLEQTYEKLFF. The CDR3 DNA reads as TGTGCCAGCAGCTTGAGACTGGAACAGACCTATGAAAAACTGTTTTTT.

The chain combines TRBV24-1 with TRBJ1-1; a possible D gene is TRBD1 (5 bases). Germline V gene lookup returns CDR1 KGHDR and CDR2 SFDVKD. Trimming cost V 4 bases and J 8 bases, with 13 bases left between them. The CDR3 runs to 13 residues. The CDR3 DNA sequence: TGTGCCACCAGTGAGTCGGGTTCAGGGGAAGCTTTCTTT. Protein: CATSESGSGEAFF.

The sample holds a few counts of this clonotype. The rearrangement uses TRBV20-1 and TRBJ2-4, with D unclear. This CDR3 comprises 13 residues. Per germline, CDR1 DFQATT and CDR2 SNEGSKA (reference sequence). Here the CDR3 DNA reads TGCAGCAAACTGGATCTTACAAAGAACATTCAGTACTTC. Its protein is CSKLDLTKNIQYF.

This clonotype was found a few times. The chain employs TRBV6-5 and TRBJ1-1; a possible D gene is TRBD1 (6 bases). V was trimmed by 4 bases and J by 8 bases, leaving 17 bases between them. Germline V gene data show CDR1 as MNHEY and CDR2 as SVGAGI. The CDR3 is made up of 14 amino acids. The CDR3 reads CASSSKGQQGEAFF. The CDR3, as DNA: TGTGCCAGCAGTTCTAAAGGTCAGCAGGGGGAAGCTTTCTTT.

This clonotype has a handful of counts. The rearrangement joins TRBV29-1 to TRBJ1-1; D call uncertain. CDR3 length: 11 amino acids. Between the trimmed V and J ends, which lost 7 bases and 1 base, there was a span of 7 bases. Germline lookup yields CDR1 SQVTM and CDR2 ANQGSEA. The CDR3 protein is CSGSENTEAFF. The CDR3 DNA reads as TGCAGCGGCTCAGAGAACACTGAAGCTTTCTTT.

CDR3 loop: CASSLARSGPQHF. CDR3 bases: TGTGCCAGCAGCTTAGCACGTTCCGGGCCCCAGCATTTT. The V and J genes are TRBV7-2 and TRBJ1-5; no clear D gene. The CDR3 runs 13 residues. Germline V gene sequence: CDR1 SGHTA, CDR2 FQGNSA. V lost 0 bases, J lost 9 bases, and 9 bases lay in between.

This clonotype was detected ten times or more. This chain uses TRBV18 with TRBJ2-5; maybe TRBD2 (6 bases). Germline CDR1 KGHSH, CDR2 LQKENI. V was cut by 2 bases and J by 4 bases, with 14 bases left in between. The CDR3 loop spans 15 amino acids. CDR3 DNA sequence: TGTGCCAGCTCACCAGCATCCCTGCGGGGAGAGACCCAGTACTTC. Residues: CASSPASLRGETQYF.

The rearrangement joins TRBV5-1 to TRBJ2-5; TRBD2 might be the D (6 bases). V shed 0 bases and J shed 1 base, with 10 bases lying between them. Germline lookup yields CDR1 SGHRS and CDR2 YFSETQ. The length of the CDR3 is 15 residues. CDR3 sequence: CASSLGPAGQETQYF. The CDR3 nucleotides read TGCGCCAGCAGCTTGGGGCCAGCGGGCCAAGAGACCCAGTACTTC.